This TCR beta chain was recovered during a study of CD8 T cells in ankylosing spondylitis. This clonotype has a count of ten or more. Its antigen is unidentified. Study outcomes and limitations: As reported, disease-linked clones showed significant enrichment in matched ankylosing spondylitis synovial fluid. There was a TCR beta motif, made of eight highly homologous variants, that appeared characteristic of ankylosing spondylitis blood. Some motif variants had been reported before (in reactive arthritis synovial fluid and blood).

Libraries for TCR beta were made by quantitative 5'-RACE with molecular barcodes. TCRdb fed the 5' RACE reads into MiXCR, producing one record per CDR3 protein. The sample carries more than 95,000 distinct CDR3 sequences, about 7.7% recorded once. The CDR3 is 13 residues long. CDR1 and CDR2 from the germline V gene are LNHNV and YYDKDF (reference sequence). V lost 0 bases and J 6 bases, leaving 8 bases between the germline ends. This chain connects TRBV15 to TRBJ1-2; D possibly corresponds to TRBD1 (5 bases). The TCR originated in a male donor with ankylosing spondylitis or in good health (not recorded which). Material: blood, either unsorted or a sorted T cell fraction (not recorded which). The CDR3 coding sequence is TGTGCCACCAGCAGAGACATGGGGCATGGCTACACCTTC. Translation gives CATSRDMGHGYTF.